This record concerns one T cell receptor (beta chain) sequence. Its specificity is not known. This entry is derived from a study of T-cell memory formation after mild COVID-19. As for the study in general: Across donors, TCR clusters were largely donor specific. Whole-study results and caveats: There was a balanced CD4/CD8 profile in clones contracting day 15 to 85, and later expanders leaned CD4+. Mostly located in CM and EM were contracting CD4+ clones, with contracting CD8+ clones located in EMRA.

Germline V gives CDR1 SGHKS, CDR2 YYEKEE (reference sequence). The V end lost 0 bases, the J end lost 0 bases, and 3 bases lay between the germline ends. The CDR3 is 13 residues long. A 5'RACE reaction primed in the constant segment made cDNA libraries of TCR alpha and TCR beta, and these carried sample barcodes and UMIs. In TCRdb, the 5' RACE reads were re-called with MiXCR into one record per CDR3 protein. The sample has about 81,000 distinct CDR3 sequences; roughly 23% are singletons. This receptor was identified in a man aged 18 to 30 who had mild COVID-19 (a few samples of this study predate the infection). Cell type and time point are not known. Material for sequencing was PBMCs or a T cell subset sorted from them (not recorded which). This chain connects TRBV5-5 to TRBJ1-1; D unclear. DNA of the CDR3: TGTGCCAGCAGCTTGGCCCTGAACACTGAAGCTTTCTTT. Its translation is CASSLALNTEAFF.